These 13 T cell receptor beta chains share one sample of origin, sequenced in a study of T cell responses to AZD1222 COVID-19 vaccine (dated by TCRdb to 2020 to 2023). The protocol used for the library was the immunoSEQ multiplex PCR assay. TCRdb obtained this table from immuneACCESS and retained in-frame rearrangements with V and J assigned. These tables miss some clones; where compared with another copy, unresolved V genes account for less than half of the shortfall, and the remainder is unexplained. The sample includes 150,000 to 180,000 clones, with more than 90% observed a single time. Together, the top ten hold 15% to 20% of the sample. In the paper's terms, the time point label means: baseline before first vaccination. Material: peripheral blood, obtained on day 0 of AZD1222 vaccination. Receptor source: an adult in good health.

The chain has TRBV15 and TRBJ1-5, with D uncertain. This CDR3 region has 13 residues. Trimming took 4 bases from V and 7 from J, leaving 11 bases between them. Germline CDR1 and CDR2: LNHNV and YYDKDF (reference sequence). CDR3 coding DNA: TGTGCCACCAGCAAGAGGGAGGAACAGCCCCAGCATTTT. Protein: CATSKREEQPQHF.

CDR3 protein: CASSFGSNINSPLHF. Written as DNA, the CDR3 is TGTGCCAGCAGCTTTGGTTCTAACATTAATTCACCCCTCCACTTT. The chain has TRBV7-2 and TRBJ1-6; unclear D gene. With 3 bases removed from V and 6 bases from J, the gap between germline ends came to 12 bases. Germline V CDR1 and CDR2: SGHTA, FQGNSA. This CDR3 spans 15 amino acids.

The chain links TRBV19 to TRBJ1-2; the D gene is possibly TRBD1 (5 bases). Trimming took 5 bases from V and 8 from J, leaving 15 bases between them. The CDR3 is 13 amino acids. Germline CDR1 is LNHDA and CDR2 is SQIVND (reference sequence). CDR3 sequence: CASSREGEWGYTF. CDR3 DNA: TGTGCCAGTAGTCGTGAAGGGGAGTGGGGCTACACCTTC.

The chain employs TRBV28 and TRBJ1-5; maybe TRBD1 (5 bases). The germline V and J ends were trimmed by 7 bases and 5 bases, with 15 bases remaining between them. CDR3 length: 14 residues. Germline-derived CDR1 and CDR2 are MDHEN and SYDVKM. CDR3 region: CASTQGTEDQPQHF. The CDR3 region has the DNA TGTGCCAGCACCCAAGGGACGGAGGATCAGCCCCAGCATTTT.

The chain uses TRBV19 and TRBJ2-1; D is uncertain. The CDR3 totals 14 residues. Germline V gene data show CDR1 as LNHDA and CDR2 as SQIVND (reference sequence). Trimming removed 1 base at V and 8 bases at J, with 12 bases between. CDR3 coding DNA: TGTGCCAGTAGTATAGTTAGGAGTTCCCATGAGCAGTTCTTC. Its translation is CASSIVRSSHEQFF.

V usage is TRBV19 and J usage is TRBJ1-5, with 9 positions matching TRBD1. CDR1 and CDR2 (germline): LNHDA, SQIVND (reference sequence). J lost 7 bases, V lost 4 bases, and 5 bases had no gene match. CDR3 size: 14 residues. The CDR3 coding sequence is TGTGCCAGTAGTAGGGACAGGGCAAGACAGCCCCAGCATTTT. Translating gives CASSRDRARQPQHF. Supplemented by reference TRBV19 and TRBJ1-5, the full variable domain reads DGGITQSPKYLFRKEGQNVTLSCEQNLNHDAMYWYRQDPGQGLRLIYYSQIVNDFQKGDIAEGYSVSREKKESFPLTVTSAQKNPTAFYLCASSRDRARQPQHFGDGTRLSIL.

The chain employs TRBV18 and TRBJ1-2, with D possibly being TRBD1 (6 bases). The CDR3 has 14 residues. Germline V lookup: CDR1 KGHSH, CDR2 LQKENI. The V gene lost 3 bases and the J gene lost 3 bases, with 11 bases spanning the gap. CDR3 residues: CASSPGGADYGYTF. CDR3 coding DNA: TGTGCCAGCTCACCGGGGGGCGCTGACTATGGCTACACCTTC.

The J gene is TRBJ1-5, the V gene TRBV10-3; 7 bases match TRBD1. Germline-derived CDR1 and CDR2 are ENHRY and SYGVKD. The CDR3 runs 15 residues. V dropped 0 bases and J dropped 3; count of bases not matched to a gene: 2. The CDR3 DNA reads as TGTGCCATCAGTGAGTCGACAGGGTTCAATCAGCCCCAGCATTTT. Its protein product is CAISESTGFNQPQHF.

V is TRBV2 and J is TRBJ1-3; D call uncertain. CDR1 SNHLY and CDR2 FYNNEI come from the germline V gene. V lost 4 bases, J lost 0 bases, and 13 bases lay in between. The CDR3 has 16 residues. CDR3 DNA: TGTGCCAGCAGTGTCGGTCGCCTCAGCTCTGGAAACACCATATATTTT. Translated, it gives CASSVGRLSSGNTIYF.

This clone was seen more than once but under ten times. The rearrangement links TRBV10-3 to TRBJ2-5, with no clear D. The length of the CDR3 is 14 residues. V was cut by 2 bases and J by 4 bases, with 11 bases left in between. Germline CDR1 reads ENHRY; CDR2 reads SYGVKD. The CDR3 reads CAISEPAIRETQYF. CDR3 nucleotide sequence: TGTGCCATCAGTGAGCCCGCTATTCGAGAGACCCAGTACTTC.

The CDR3 bases are TGTGCCAGCAGTTACCGGCAGGGGGGTCAGCCCCAGCATTTT. Its protein product is CASSYRQGGQPQHF. This chain joins TRBV6-2 or TRBV6-3 and TRBJ1-5; TRBD1 matches 7 bases. V shed 2 bases and J 6 bases; nucleotides not matched to a gene: 4. The germline V gene encodes CDR1 MNHEY and CDR2 SVGEGT. CDR3 length: 14 residues.

The V call is TRBV15, the J call TRBJ2-1, with 13 bases lining up with TRBD2. The CDR3 sequence is 17 residues long. V trimming: 0 bases; J trimming: 2 bases; junction bases outside the gene matches: 1. The germline CDR1 and CDR2 sequences are LNHNV and YYDKDF (reference sequence). DNA for the CDR3: TGTGCCACCAGCAGAGAAGGACTAGCGGGAGCCTACAATGAGCAGTTCTTC. Protein product: CATSREGLAGAYNEQFF.

As regards this clone: The sample holds other DNA sequences that translate to the same CDR3. The chain couples TRBV12-3 or TRBV12-4 to TRBJ1-5, with D uncertain. This CDR3 region has 12 residues. Deletions cut 6 bases from V and 0 bases from J, with 3 bases between. The CDR3 loop reads CASSFSNQPQHF. CDR3 nucleotides: TGTGCCAGCAGCTTTAGCAATCAGCCCCAGCATTTT.